Each of the 14 T cell receptor beta chains below was sequenced from the same sample in a study of blood T cell repertoires in COVID-19. The method was immunoSEQ multiplex PCR; TCRdb's version includes in-frame clones alone and lacks a portion of them. The sample lists about 300,000 clones; over 75% were seen once. Input material: peripheral blood. Receptor source: a man aged 18 to 35 with active or convalescent COVID-19.

This clone was observed many times. The genes are TRBV5-1 and TRBJ1-3; 7 nucleotides align to TRBD1. In germline, CDR1 is SGHRS, CDR2 YFSETQ. The CDR3 spans 13 residues. V shed 1 base and J 8 bases; nucleotides not matched to a gene: 3. For the CDR3, the DNA is TGCGCCAGCAGCTTGAGACAGGGAGACACCATATATTTT. Its translation is CASSLRQGDTIYF.

J is TRBJ2-6 and V is TRBV6-5; TRBD1 is a possible D gene (5 bases). Per germline, CDR1 MNHEY and CDR2 SVGAGI. The CDR3 length is 16 residues. V lost 2 bases, J lost 4 bases, and 12 bases lay in between. In nucleotides, the CDR3 is TGTGCCAGCAGTTACGGCAGGGCCACAGGGGCCAACGTCCTGACTTTC. It yields the protein CASSYGRATGANVLTF.

The chain couples TRBV4-1 to TRBJ2-2; D is ambiguous. The ends were cut back, 3 bases at V and 2 bases at J, with 10 bases in the middle. CDR1 is MGHRA and CDR2 is YSYEKL in the germline V gene. This CDR3 comprises 15 residues. The CDR3 sequence is CASSHILGNTGELFF. As DNA, the CDR3 is TGCGCCAGCAGCCACATCCTAGGTAACACCGGGGAGCTGTTTTTT.

This clone has only one observation. V gene TRBV6-5 combines with J gene TRBJ1-1, with a possible D match to TRBD1 (6 bases). The germline CDR1 and CDR2 sequences are MNHEY and SVGAGI. The V end lost 0 bases, the J end lost 3 bases, and 11 bases lay between the germline ends. The CDR3 loop spans 15 amino acids. The CDR3 reads CASSYSGTTYTEAFF. CDR3 DNA sequence: TGTGCCAGCAGTTACTCTGGGACAACCTACACTGAAGCTTTCTTT.

J is TRBJ1-6 and V is TRBV7-8; 7 bases are a match to TRBD1. The ends lost 5 bases at V and 6 bases at J; junction bases unmatched: 4. The CDR3 length is 14 residues. Germline CDR1 and CDR2: SGHVS and FQNEAQ. DNA of the CDR3: TGTGCCAGCAGCATGACAGGGCGTAATTCACCCCTCCACTTT. Protein sequence: CASSMTGRNSPLHF.

This clone was seen a few times. V is TRBV12-3 or TRBV12-4 and J is TRBJ2-2; D is ambiguous. This CDR3 spans 12 amino acids. The V and J ends lost 3 bases and 6 bases respectively, with 5 bases between them. CDR3 sequence reads: CASSFSPGELFF. CDR3 DNA: TGTGCCAGCAGTTTCTCTCCCGGGGAGCTGTTTTTT.

This clone was picked up a small number of times. V and J are TRBV6-4 and TRBJ2-2; a weak D match, TRBD1 (7 bases). The V gene's germline CDR1 is MRHNA and CDR2 SNTAGT. CDR3 size: 15 residues. V lost 3 bases and J lost 5, with 13 bases in between. The CDR3 is CASSEEGADTGELFF. CDR3 DNA sequence: TGTGCCAGCAGTGAGGAGGGGGCGGATACCGGGGAGCTGTTTTTT.

The CDR3 sequence: CASSIRKDSNQPQHF. The CDR3 region has the DNA TGTGCCAGTAGTATCAGGAAAGATAGCAATCAGCCCCAGCATTTT. The V gene is TRBV19, the J gene TRBJ1-5, with unresolved D. Per germline, CDR1 LNHDA and CDR2 SQIVND (reference sequence). The V end lost 3 bases, the J end lost 0 bases, and 9 bases lay between the germline ends. The CDR3 has 15 residues.

V and J are TRBV9 and TRBJ2-5, with a weak D call TRBD1 (6 bases). The V gene's germline CDR1 is SGDLS and CDR2 YYNGEE. Trimming took 0 bases from V and 4 from J, leaving 7 bases between them. CDR3 length: 13 residues. CDR3 DNA sequence: TGTGCCAGCAGCGTAGGACAGGCAGAGACCCAGTACTTC. This codes for CASSVGQAETQYF.

This clone was counted a few times. V and J are TRBV18 and TRBJ2-7; D perhaps matches TRBD1 (5 bases). V lost 1 base and J lost 0, with 13 bases in between. Per germline, CDR1 KGHSH and CDR2 LQKENI. The length of the CDR3 is 16 residues. The CDR3 spells CASSPRLRDTSYEQYF. CDR3 bases: TGTGCCAGCTCACCACGCCTCAGGGATACCTCCTACGAGCAGTACTTC. Combining the CDR3 with reference TRBV18 and TRBJ2-7 gives the whole variable domain NAGVMQNPRHLVRRRGQEARLRCSPMKGHSHVYWYRQLPEEGLKFMVYLQKENIIDESGMPKERFSAEFPKEGPSILRIQQVVRGDSAAYFCASSPRLRDTSYEQYFGPGTRLTVT.

The V and J genes are TRBV6-4 and TRBJ2-5, with TRBD1 matching over 8 bases. V shed 5 bases and J 1 base; nucleotides not matched to a gene: 6. Germline CDR1 is MRHNA and CDR2 is SNTAGT. The CDR3 runs to 15 residues. In DNA form, the CDR3 reads TGTGCCAGCAGTCCGTGGACAGGGTCCCAAGAGACCCAGTACTTC. It yields the protein CASSPWTGSQETQYF.

This sequence joins TRBV9 and TRBJ2-7; 10 nucleotides match TRBD2. The CDR3 totals 16 residues. V lost 0 bases to trimming and J lost 6 bases; unmatched junction nucleotides: 9. The V gene's germline CDR1 is SGDLS and CDR2 YYNGEE. The CDR3 loop is CASSVGPAGGPGEQYF. The CDR3 nucleotides read TGTGCCAGCAGCGTAGGCCCAGCGGGGGGGCCGGGCGAGCAGTACTTC.

The chain couples TRBV4-3 to TRBJ2-1; D uncertain. CDR3 length equals 14 residues. Germline CDR1 LGHNA, CDR2 YSLEER. Trimming removed 1 base at V and 9 bases at J, with 13 bases between. CDR3 DNA: TGCGCCAGCAGCCAAGGCTCACTGCCCCTTGAGCAGTTCTTC. Translating it yields CASSQGSLPLEQFF.

The chain employs TRBV5-1 and TRBJ2-7; 12 nucleotides agree with TRBD1. The CDR3 is made up of 16 amino acids. After removal of 5 bases from V and 4 bases from J, the junction contained 10 bases not matched to a gene. Germline values: CDR1 SGHRS, CDR2 YFSETQ. The CDR3 region is CASSSRWDRGRYEQYF. DNA of the CDR3: TGCGCCAGCAGTTCGAGATGGGACAGGGGGCGGTACGAGCAGTACTTC.